The 18 T cell receptor beta chains in this list originate from one sample, sequenced in a study of beta chain features in type 1 diabetes (dated by TCRdb to the late 2010s). Library creation used the immunoSEQ multiplex PCR assay. The entire amount of isolated RNA was reverse transcribed using the High Capacity cDNA Reverse Transcription Kit, so the sequenced TCRB transcripts were expressed ones. In TCRdb, the immuneACCESS table is reduced to in-frame sequences with V and J assigned. These tables do not hold every clone; where another copy was compared, an unresolved V gene accounts for under half, and the others remain unexplained. Present in this sample are about 140,000 clones, roughly 9.3% of which were seen just once. The biggest ten clones account for 0.55% to 0.75% of the sample. Source material: central memory CD4+ T cells from blood. Source of these receptors: a woman aged 35 to 49 in good health.

This clone was recorded at least ten times. The chain has TRBV5-4 and TRBJ1-6; the match to TRBD1 covers 9 bases. The V gene end was trimmed by 3 bases and the J gene end by 7 bases; junction bases not matched to a gene: 2. The germline V gene has CDR1 SGHNT and CDR2 YYREEE (reference sequence). The CDR3 has 14 amino acids. CDR3 DNA: TGTGCCAGCAGCTCTGGACAGGGGAATTCACCCCTCCACTTT. This gives the protein CASSSGQGNSPLHF.

DNA for the CDR3: TGCGCCAGCACCCTAGACAGCTCTAGCACAGATACGCAGTATTTT. Residues: CASTLDSSSTDTQYF. The chain couples TRBV5-1 to TRBJ2-3, with D tentatively TRBD1 (5 bases). Germline loops: CDR1 SGHRS, CDR2 YFSETQ. This CDR3 has 15 residues. Trimming stripped 6 bases from V and 0 bases from J, with 14 bases between. Full variable domain (missing parts from reference TRBV5-1 and TRBJ2-3): KAGVTQTPRYLIKTRGQQVTLSCSPISGHRSVSWYQQTPGQGLQFLFEYFSETQRNKGNFPGRFSGRQFSNSRSEMNVSTLELGDSALYLCASTLDSSSTDTQYFGPGTRLTVL.

This clone was seen a few times. The chain employs TRBV7-7 and TRBJ2-5, with unresolved D. Germline assignment: CDR1 SSHAT and CDR2 FNYEAQ (reference sequence). With 2 bases removed from V and 1 base from J, the gap between germline ends came to 2 bases. The CDR3 is 12 amino acids. The DNA for the CDR3 is TGTGCCAGCAGCTTACTCCAAGAGACCCAGTACTTC. Translation gives CASSLLQETQYF.

The chain is built from TRBV7-9 and TRBJ2-7; 10 bases align to TRBD1. This CDR3 is 14 amino acids long. CDR1 SEHNR and CDR2 FQNEAQ come from the germline V gene (reference sequence). V was clipped by 5 bases and J by 7 bases; unmatched bases: 8. The CDR3 protein is CASSLGQGFWEQYF. Here the CDR3 DNA reads TGTGCCAGCAGCCTGGGACAGGGGTTTTGGGAGCAGTACTTC.

This clone was seen a handful of times. The chain uses TRBV6-5 and TRBJ1-1; the match to TRBD1 covers 8 bases. Germline V gene sequence: CDR1 MNHEY, CDR2 SVGAGI. The CDR3 consists of 14 residues. The trim removed 8 bases at V and 10 bases at J, leaving 15 bases unmatched. CDR3 coding DNA: TGTGCCAGCGGACGAACCGGACAGGGTGAAAGAGCTTTCTTT. Its protein is CASGRTGQGERAFF.

This clone was seen a few times. J is TRBJ2-4 and V is TRBV10-3, with D perhaps matching TRBD2 (5 bases). V gave up 6 bases and J gave up 4 bases, with 10 bases separating them. This CDR3 is built from 13 residues. Germline V gene lookup returns CDR1 ENHRY and CDR2 SYGVKD. The CDR3 region has the DNA TGTGCCATCAGCCGGGGAGATAAAAACATTCAGTACTTC. Translation gives CAISRGDKNIQYF.

The V gene is TRBV5-8, the J gene TRBJ2-6; no firm D call. The CDR3 contains 16 residues. Trimming pared 5 bases from V and 2 bases from J, leaving 14 bases between. Germline assignment: CDR1 SGHTS and CDR2 YDEGEE. The CDR3 DNA reads TGTGCCAGCAGTAGGAGTCGGAGTACTGGGGCCAACGTCCTGACTTTC. Translating it yields CASSRSRSTGANVLTF.

The chain couples TRBV5-8 to TRBJ2-3, with TRBD2 matching over 10 bases. This CDR3 is 15 amino acids long. V lost 2 bases to trimming and J lost 3 bases; unmatched junction nucleotides: 3. Per the germline V gene, CDR1 is SGHTS and CDR2 is YDEGEE. CDR3 nucleotides: TGTGCCAGCAGCTTCCTAGCGGGGGCTACAGATACGCAGTATTTT. It encodes CASSFLAGATDTQYF. Together with reference TRBV5-8 and TRBJ2-3, the CDR3 gives the full variable domain: EAGVTQSPTHLIKTRGQQATLRCSPISGHTSVYWYQQALGLGLQFLLWYDEGEERNRGNFPPRFSGRQFPNYSSELNVNALELEDSALYLCASSFLAGATDTQYFGPGTRLTVL.

This clone was counted only a few times. The V and J genes are TRBV10-1 and TRBJ2-5; D is perhaps TRBD1 (6 bases). This CDR3 has 12 amino acids. Germline CDR1 reads WNHNN; CDR2 reads SYGVQD (reference sequence). V lost 5 bases to trimming and J lost 3 bases, with 7 bases between them. CDR3 sequence reads: CASSRTEETQYF. In nucleotides, the CDR3 is TGCGCCAGCAGTCGGACAGAAGAGACCCAGTACTTC.

The rearrangement uses TRBV29-1 and TRBJ1-6, with D perhaps matching TRBD1 (5 bases). Germline V gives CDR1 SQVTM, CDR2 ANQGSEA. V lost 4 bases to trimming and J lost 7 bases, with 11 bases between them. The CDR3 length is 13 residues. The CDR3 sequence is CSVAVQENSPLHF. The CDR3 nucleotides read TGCAGCGTTGCTGTACAGGAGAATTCACCCCTCCACTTT.

The chain joins TRBV18 to TRBJ2-1, with D tentatively TRBD1 (6 bases). This CDR3 spans 14 amino acids. Germline V gene data show CDR1 as KGHSH and CDR2 as LQKENI. Trimming stripped 2 bases from V and 9 bases from J, with 14 bases between. Here the CDR3 DNA reads TGTGCCAGCTCACCAAACCTACAGGGCACTGAGCAGTTCTTC. Protein product: CASSPNLQGTEQFF.

This clone was detected a few times. The V gene is TRBV11-2, the J gene TRBJ2-7; TRBD1 agrees at 9 bases. Per germline, CDR1 SGHAT and CDR2 FQNNGV. The CDR3 is made up of 14 amino acids. V was pared by 3 bases and J by 4 bases, with 4 bases of the junction left unmatched. The CDR3 here is CASSFGTGLYEQYF. CDR3 nucleotides: TGTGCCAGCAGCTTTGGGACAGGGCTTTACGAGCAGTACTTC.

There are a few counts of this clone. The J gene is TRBJ2-3, the V gene TRBV5-5, with TRBD1 as a possible D gene (6 bases). Germline V CDR1 and CDR2: SGHKS, YYEKEE (reference sequence). Trimming stripped 4 bases from V and 2 bases from J, with 14 bases between. The CDR3 contains 15 residues. For the CDR3, the DNA is TGTGCCAGCAGCCTCGGGGCAGGGGTCACAGATACGCAGTATTTT. Encoded protein: CASSLGAGVTDTQYF.

The chain employs TRBV6-1 and TRBJ1-1; D might be TRBD1 (6 bases). Trimming stripped 2 bases from V and 2 bases from J, with 12 bases between. CDR1 and CDR2 (germline): MNHNS, SASEGT. The CDR3 extends over 15 amino acids. The CDR3 sequence: CASSEQGMSNTEAFF. In nucleotides, the CDR3 is TGTGCCAGCAGTGAACAGGGGATGTCAAACACTGAAGCTTTCTTT.

This clone has a handful of counts. The rearrangement uses TRBV7-9 and TRBJ1-6; D might be TRBD1 (6 bases). V shed 5 bases and J shed 5 bases, with 13 bases lying between them. Germline V CDR1 and CDR2: SEHNR, FQNEAQ (reference sequence). This CDR3 has 15 amino acids. The CDR3 nucleotides are TGTGCCAGCAGCCCCAGGGGTTCCGATAATTCACCCCTCCACTTT. Its translation: CASSPRGSDNSPLHF.

The chain couples TRBV7-2 to TRBJ2-7; D possibly corresponds to TRBD1 (6 bases). V was shortened by 1 base and J by 1 base, with 14 bases between the two germline ends. This CDR3 has 16 residues. CDR1 is SGHTA and CDR2 is FQGNSA in the germline V gene. CDR3 residues: CASSLGGGHLSYEQYF. CDR3 in DNA: TGTGCCAGCAGCTTAGGAGGGGGACACCTTTCCTACGAGCAGTACTTC.

The sample holds a few counts of this clone. The chain couples TRBV5-1 to TRBJ2-3; D is unclear. The CDR3 spans 11 residues. Trimming left V 3 bases short and J 6 bases short, with 5 bases between. Germline values: CDR1 SGHRS, CDR2 YFSETQ. CDR3 loop: CASSYADTQYF. CDR3 sequence (DNA): TGCGCCAGCAGCTACGCGGATACGCAGTATTTT. Using reference TRBV5-1 and TRBJ2-3 for the parts outside the CDR3, the full variable domain is KAGVTQTPRYLIKTRGQQVTLSCSPISGHRSVSWYQQTPGQGLQFLFEYFSETQRNKGNFPGRFSGRQFSNSRSEMNVSTLELGDSALYLCASSYADTQYFGPGTRLTVL.

This clone was observed at least ten times. The chain joins TRBV18 to TRBJ1-6; TRBD1 agrees at 9 bases. CDR1 and CDR2 from the germline V gene are KGHSH and LQKENI. V trimming: 2 bases; J trimming: 10 bases; junction bases outside the gene matches: 6. This CDR3 is built from 15 residues. CDR3 DNA: TGTGCCAGCTCACCAGTGGGACAGGGTCAATCACCCCTCCACTTT. Protein: CASSPVGQGQSPLHF.